The 10 T cell receptor beta chains below come from one sample, sequenced in a study of T cells of healthy individuals. TCRdb analysed the 5' RACE reads with MiXCR anew, one entry per CDR3 protein. This table holds 63,000 or so distinct CDR3 sequences, under 20% found once. Receptors originate from a human donor in good health.

This clonotype came up a few times. The chain links TRBV7-2 to TRBJ2-1; 9 bases match TRBD2. Germline V gene sequence: CDR1 SGHTA, CDR2 FQGNSA. The J segment lost 7 bases and the V segment lost 4 bases, leaving 8 bases of the junction unmatched. This CDR3 region has 15 residues. The CDR3 region is CASSSGTSLFNEQFF. As DNA, the CDR3 is TGTGCCAGCAGCTCAGGGACTAGCCTATTTAATGAGCAGTTCTTC.

The V and J genes are TRBV12-5 and TRBJ2-7, with TRBD2 matching over 9 bases. Trimming removed 6 bases from V and 4 bases from J; junction bases left unmatched: 7. The CDR3 loop spans 14 amino acids. Germline CDR1 and CDR2: LGHNT and FRNRAP. The CDR3: CASGPGLANYEQYF. In DNA, the CDR3 is TGTGCTAGTGGCCCCGGACTAGCGAATTACGAGCAGTACTTC.

This clonotype was counted ten times or more. The V call is TRBV29-1, the J call TRBJ2-7; 7 bases fit TRBD1. Germline lookup yields CDR1 SQVTM and CDR2 ANQGSEA. J was trimmed by 0 bases and V by 7 bases; bases with no gene match: 12. The CDR3 loop spans 15 amino acids. This CDR3 is CSAGTADYVSYEQYF. CDR3 nucleotides: TGCAGCGCTGGGACAGCCGATTATGTCTCCTACGAGCAGTACTTC.

This clonotype was observed many times. The chain combines TRBV12-5 with TRBJ2-2, with D possibly being TRBD1 or TRBD2 (5 bases each). Germline CDR1 and CDR2: LGHNT and FRNRAP. The CDR3 is 15 amino acids. V shed 5 bases and J shed 5 bases, with 15 bases lying between them. In nucleotides, the CDR3 is TGTGCTAGTGGTCCTCGGAAAGGGGAGACCGGGGAGCTGTTTTTT. This translates into CASGPRKGETGELFF.

In its sample, this clonotype was seen a few times. The V and J genes are TRBV29-1 and TRBJ2-7; TRBD1 aligns across 7 bases. The CDR3 has 13 residues. Germline CDR1 is SQVTM and CDR2 is ANQGSEA. The V gene end was trimmed by 4 bases and the J gene end by 2 bases; junction bases not matched to a gene: 5. CDR3 sequence reads: CSVATTGTYEQYF. The CDR3 DNA follows: TGCAGCGTTGCAACGACAGGGACCTACGAGCAGTACTTC.

This clonotype was counted at least ten times. The V and J genes are TRBV6-5 and TRBJ2-5; TRBD2 matches at 11 bases. The CDR3 has 13 amino acids. V trimming: 6 bases; J trimming: 7 bases; junction bases outside the gene matches: 4. CDR1 is MNHEY, CDR2 SVGAGI, per germline. The CDR3 loop is CASRLAGESTQYF. DNA of the CDR3: TGTGCCAGCAGACTAGCGGGGGAGTCGACCCAGTACTTC.

The genes are TRBV7-9 and TRBJ2-7, with D tentatively TRBD2 (6 bases). The CDR3 totals 18 residues. In germline, CDR1 is SEHNR, CDR2 FQNEAQ (reference sequence). V dropped 4 bases and J dropped 4 bases, with 26 bases sitting between them. The CDR3 DNA is TGTGCCAGCAGCTCACCCCGGGTAGCGGATCAGAGGGCATACGAGCAGTACTTC. It codes for CASSSPRVADQRAYEQYF.

This clonotype was found a few times. V usage is TRBV11-2 and J usage is TRBJ2-7; D remains unclear. The length of the CDR3 is 13 residues. Trimming took 0 bases from V and 1 from J, leaving 4 bases between them. Per germline, CDR1 SGHAT and CDR2 FQNNGV. Here the CDR3 reads CASSLEPSYEQYF. The CDR3 DNA sequence: TGTGCCAGCAGCTTAGAGCCATCCTACGAGCAGTACTTC.

This clonotype was observed a few times. The rearrangement links TRBV12-3 or TRBV12-4 to TRBJ1-1; possibly TRBD1 for D (5 bases). Trimming removed 4 bases at V and 6 bases at J, with 15 bases between. This CDR3 region has 14 residues. The CDR3 sequence: CASSSIRGVPEAFF. CDR3 sequence (DNA): TGTGCCAGCAGTTCCATACGGGGGGTCCCTGAAGCTTTCTTT.

This chain connects TRBV28 to TRBJ2-3; a weak D match, TRBD2 (6 bases). Germline assignment: CDR1 MDHEN and CDR2 SYDVKM. The CDR3 spans 16 residues. V was clipped by 6 bases and J by 0 bases, with 16 bases between them. The CDR3 protein is CASRLPGTGSTDTQYF. DNA for the CDR3: TGTGCCAGCAGACTTCCAGGGACTGGAAGCACAGATACGCAGTATTTT.